What follows are 20 T cell receptor beta chains derived from one specimen sequenced in a study of CD8 T cells in ankylosing spondylitis. The study, taken as a whole, reports: Seemingly distinctive of ankylosing spondylitis blood was a TCR beta motif formed by eight highly homologous variants.

Their recognized antigens are unknown. TCRdb independently ran MiXCR on the 5' RACE reads; one entry per CDR3 protein. The table shows roughly 470,000 distinct CDR3 sequences, with roughly a quarter occurring only once. Sequenced input: blood, either unsorted or a sorted T cell fraction (not recorded which). These receptors all come from a male donor with ankylosing spondylitis.

The J gene is TRBJ1-5, the V gene TRBV11-2, with D perhaps TRBD1 (5 bases). V was pared by 0 bases and J by 3 bases, with 9 bases between. Germline V gene lookup returns CDR1 SGHAT and CDR2 FQNNGV. The CDR3 extends over 15 amino acids. The CDR3 DNA reads as TGTGCCAGCAGCTTAGACGGGGCGGTCAATCAGCCCCAGCATTTT. Amino acids: CASSLDGAVNQPQHF.

Only a few counts were recorded for this clonotype. The rearrangement joins TRBV15 to TRBJ2-5, with D perhaps assigned TRBD1 or TRBD2 (5 bases each). Deletions cut 0 bases from V and 5 bases from J, with 13 bases between. CDR1 and CDR2 (germline): LNHNV, YYDKDF (reference sequence). CDR3 length: 15 residues. CDR3 region: CATSRDVGPLETQYF. The CDR3 nucleotides read TGTGCCACCAGCAGAGATGTGGGACCGCTGGAGACCCAGTACTTC.

The gene calls are TRBV24-1 and TRBJ2-3, with 8 bases matching TRBD2. The CDR3 length is 16 residues. Germline V lookup: CDR1 KGHDR, CDR2 SFDVKD. With 3 bases clipped from V and 0 bases from J, the junction kept 4 bases outside the gene matches. As DNA, the CDR3 is TGTGCCACCAGTGATCGGGGGGGAACGAGCACAGATACGCAGTATTTT. The encoded protein is CATSDRGGTSTDTQYF.

The V gene is TRBV20-1, the J gene TRBJ2-7; 7 nucleotides agree with TRBD1. In germline, CDR1 is DFQATT, CDR2 SNEGSKA (reference sequence). The CDR3 has 13 amino acids. V was clipped by 2 bases and J by 3 bases; unmatched bases: 4. CDR3 sequence: CSARLSGGYEQYF. CDR3 DNA: TGCAGTGCTAGACTTTCAGGGGGCTACGAGCAGTACTTC.

This clonotype showed up many times. The CDR3 sequence: CASRQTSGSLDEQFF. CDR3 nucleotides: TGCGCCAGCAGACAAACTAGCGGGAGTCTTGATGAGCAGTTCTTC. The chain employs TRBV5-1 and TRBJ2-1, with 11 bases that match TRBD2. CDR1 and CDR2 (germline): SGHRS, YFSETQ. The CDR3 runs to 15 residues. V gave up 5 bases and J gave up 8 bases; unmatched junction bases: 9.

The chain employs TRBV5-1 and TRBJ1-1, with D unclear. V lost 1 base, J lost 3 bases, and 10 bases lay in between. Germline V lookup: CDR1 SGHRS, CDR2 YFSETQ. This CDR3 has 14 residues. The CDR3 DNA follows: TGCGCCAGCAGCTTGACGGGGATGGACACTGAAGCTTTCTTT. This sequence encodes CASSLTGMDTEAFF.

CDR3 in DNA: TGTGCCAGCAGTTTACAAGTAACCCAGTACTTC. Its translation is CASSLQVTQYF. This chain joins TRBV7-6 and TRBJ2-5; D is undetermined. CDR3 length equals 11 residues. Germline V gene lookup returns CDR1 SGHVS and CDR2 FNYEAQ. V dropped 6 bases and J dropped 8 bases, with 10 bases sitting between them.

The DNA for the CDR3 is TGTGCCAGCAGCCAAGTTTACGGCGCCGGGGCTTTCTTT. This encodes CASSQVYGAGAFF. The chain has TRBV3-1 and TRBJ1-1, with D hard to call. The germline V and J ends were trimmed by 1 base and 11 bases, with 14 bases remaining between them. There are 13 residues in the CDR3. The germline V gene encodes CDR1 LGHDT and CDR2 YNNKEL (reference sequence).

The chain links TRBV2 to TRBJ1-6; no reliable D call. The CDR3 has 15 residues. Germline CDR1 is SNHLY and CDR2 is FYNNEI. The germline V and J ends were trimmed by 4 bases and 7 bases, with 14 bases remaining between them. The CDR3 DNA sequence: TGTGCCAGCAGTGGGCGGAGGGAACGGAATTCACCCCTCCACTTT. Its translation: CASSGRRERNSPLHF.

The V and J genes are TRBV20-1 and TRBJ2-1, with D maybe TRBD2 (6 bases). The germline V gene encodes CDR1 DFQATT and CDR2 SNEGSKA (reference sequence). The CDR3 extends over 14 amino acids. The ends were cut back, 5 bases at V and 0 bases at J, with 11 bases in the middle. The CDR3 here is CSAETGASYNEQFF. Written as DNA, the CDR3 is TGCAGTGCTGAGACGGGAGCCTCCTACAATGAGCAGTTCTTC.

This clonotype appeared many times. The J gene is TRBJ2-3, the V gene TRBV29-1; D gene ambiguous. Germline V lookup: CDR1 SQVTM, CDR2 ANQGSEA. The CDR3 has 12 residues. Trimming stripped 2 bases from V and 1 base from J, with 4 bases between. The CDR3 DNA is TGCAGCGTTGAATTCGGCACAGATACGCAGTATTTT. It specifies CSVEFGTDTQYF.

This clonotype was counted only a few times. The DNA of the CDR3 is TGTGCCAGCAGTTTGAGCAGGGGTCGCAATCAGCCCCAGCATTTT. Translated, it gives CASSLSRGRNQPQHF. The chain links TRBV27 to TRBJ1-5; maybe TRBD1 (6 bases). The germline CDR1 and CDR2 sequences are MNHEY and SMNVEV (reference sequence). The CDR3 covers 15 residues. V was clipped by 3 bases and J by 2 bases, with 11 bases between them.

This clonotype was observed a few times. This chain uses TRBV27 with TRBJ1-5; the match to TRBD1 covers 8 bases. Germline V gene sequence: CDR1 MNHEY, CDR2 SMNVEV (reference sequence). The CDR3 has 16 amino acids. V lost 2 bases, J lost 5 bases, and 8 bases stayed unmatched. The CDR3 sequence: CASSLRTGIGDQPQHF. The CDR3 nucleotides read TGTGCCAGCAGTTTACGGACAGGGATAGGAGATCAGCCCCAGCATTTT.

V and J are TRBV7-2 and TRBJ1-3; no clear D. Looked up from germline, CDR1 is SGHTA and CDR2 is FQGNSA. This CDR3 spans 16 amino acids. Deletions cut 4 bases from V and 1 base from J, with 14 bases between. The CDR3 DNA reads as TGTGCCAGCAGCTCGAGAGGACCGAGGTCTGGAAACACCATATATTTT. Its translation is CASSSRGPRSGNTIYF.

V gene TRBV20-1 combines with J gene TRBJ1-2; D may be TRBD1 (5 bases). V lost 0 bases, J lost 4 bases, and 15 bases lay in between. Germline loops: CDR1 DFQATT, CDR2 SNEGSKA (reference sequence). The CDR3 extends over 15 amino acids. The CDR3 DNA reads TGCAGTGCTAGAGACCCAAAGGGCGGGGGCTATGGCTACACCTTC. Protein product: CSARDPKGGGYGYTF.

V is TRBV25-1 and J is TRBJ1-6; TRBD1 is a possible D gene (5 bases). Trimming took 0 bases from V and 5 from J, leaving 17 bases between them. Germline-derived CDR1 and CDR2 are MGHDK and SYGVNS. This CDR3 comprises 18 residues. The CDR3 DNA follows: TGTGCCAGCAGTGAATATCCCTGGGGGGGTCCTGATAATTCACCCCTCCACTTT. Its protein is CASSEYPWGGPDNSPLHF.

This sequence joins TRBV5-1 and TRBJ2-5; no definite D call. The CDR3 has 15 residues. V was pared by 0 bases and J by 2 bases, with 11 bases between. Germline V lookup: CDR1 SGHRS, CDR2 YFSETQ. The CDR3 spells CASSLDGQEQETQYF. CDR3 DNA: TGCGCCAGCAGCTTGGACGGGCAGGAACAAGAGACCCAGTACTTC.

The rearrangement joins TRBV7-2 to TRBJ1-5; no clear D. There are 16 residues in the CDR3. With 1 base removed from V and 3 bases from J, the gap between germline ends came to 13 bases. CDR1 is SGHTA, CDR2 FQGNSA, per germline. The CDR3 DNA is TGTGCCAGCAGCTTAGTGCTGGGTCAGCCCAATCAGCCCCAGCATTTT. Residues: CASSLVLGQPNQPQHF.

In this sample, this clonotype turned up a few times. The chain joins TRBV29-1 to TRBJ2-5; D call uncertain. The germline gives CDR1 SQVTM, CDR2 ANQGSEA. Between the trimmed V and J ends, which lost 4 bases and 5 bases, there was a span of 8 bases. CDR3 length: 11 residues. The CDR3 loop reads CSVGIAETQYF. CDR3 nucleotide sequence: TGCAGCGTTGGTATTGCGGAGACCCAGTACTTC.

This clonotype was seen more than once but under ten times. The chain links TRBV19 to TRBJ1-1; tentatively, D is TRBD1 (5 bases). V lost 7 bases and J 6 bases, leaving 21 bases between the germline ends. Looked up from germline, CDR1 is LNHDA and CDR2 is SQIVND (reference sequence). CDR3 length: 15 amino acids. As DNA, the CDR3 is TGTGCCAGTAAAGGAGTGGGCAGGGTCGCCCCTGAAGCTTTCTTT. Its translation: CASKGVGRVAPEAFF.